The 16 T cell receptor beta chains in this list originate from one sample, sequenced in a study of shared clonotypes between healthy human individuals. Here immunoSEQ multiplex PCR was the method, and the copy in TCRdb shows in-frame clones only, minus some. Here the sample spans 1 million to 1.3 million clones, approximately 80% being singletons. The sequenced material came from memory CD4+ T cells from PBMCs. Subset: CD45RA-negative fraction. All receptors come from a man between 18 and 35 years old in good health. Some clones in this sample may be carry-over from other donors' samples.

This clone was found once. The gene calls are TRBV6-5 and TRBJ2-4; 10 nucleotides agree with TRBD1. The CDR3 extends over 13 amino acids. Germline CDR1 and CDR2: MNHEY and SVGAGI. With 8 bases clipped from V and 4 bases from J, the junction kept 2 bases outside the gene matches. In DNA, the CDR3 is TGTGCCAGCTGGGGACAGGGGAAAAACATTCAGTACTTC. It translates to CASWGQGKNIQYF.

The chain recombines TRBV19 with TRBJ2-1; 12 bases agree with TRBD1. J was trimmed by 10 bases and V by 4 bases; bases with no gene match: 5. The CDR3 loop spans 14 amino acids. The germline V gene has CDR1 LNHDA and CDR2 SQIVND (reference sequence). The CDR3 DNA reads TGTGCCAGTAGTAGATCCGGGACAGGGGGCGAGCAGTTCTTC. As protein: CASSRSGTGGEQFF. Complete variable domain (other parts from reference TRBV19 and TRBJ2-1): DGGITQSPKYLFRKEGQNVTLSCEQNLNHDAMYWYRQDPGQGLRLIYYSQIVNDFQKGDIAEGYSVSREKKESFPLTVTSAQKNPTAFYLCASSRSGTGGEQFFGPGTRLTVL.

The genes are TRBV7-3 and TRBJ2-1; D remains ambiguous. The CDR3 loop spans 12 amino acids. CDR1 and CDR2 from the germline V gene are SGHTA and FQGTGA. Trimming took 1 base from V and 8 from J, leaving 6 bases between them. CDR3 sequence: CASSLRGDEQFF. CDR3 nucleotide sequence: TGTGCCAGCAGCTTAAGGGGTGATGAGCAGTTCTTC.

The CDR3 bases are TGCGCCAGCAGCCCCGATACTGGTCGGTACGAGCAGTACTTC. Protein product: CASSPDTGRYEQYF. The chain uses TRBV5-1 and TRBJ2-7; the D is unclear. Germline CDR1 SGHRS, CDR2 YFSETQ. This CDR3 comprises 14 residues. V dropped 4 bases and J dropped 4 bases, with 15 bases sitting between them.

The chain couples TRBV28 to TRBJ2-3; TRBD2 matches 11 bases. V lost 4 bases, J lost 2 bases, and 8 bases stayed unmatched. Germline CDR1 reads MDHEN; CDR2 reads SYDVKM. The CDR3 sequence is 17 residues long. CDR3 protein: CASSSPGLADSTDTQYF. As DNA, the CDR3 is TGTGCCAGCAGTTCGCCGGGACTAGCGGACTCCACAGATACGCAGTATTTT.

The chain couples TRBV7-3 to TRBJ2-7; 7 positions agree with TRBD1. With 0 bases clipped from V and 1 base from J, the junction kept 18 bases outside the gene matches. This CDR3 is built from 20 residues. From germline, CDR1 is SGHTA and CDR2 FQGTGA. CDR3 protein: CASSLTARRQGESYSYEQYF. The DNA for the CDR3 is TGTGCCAGCAGCTTAACGGCGAGGCGGCAGGGGGAGAGCTATTCCTACGAGCAGTACTTC.

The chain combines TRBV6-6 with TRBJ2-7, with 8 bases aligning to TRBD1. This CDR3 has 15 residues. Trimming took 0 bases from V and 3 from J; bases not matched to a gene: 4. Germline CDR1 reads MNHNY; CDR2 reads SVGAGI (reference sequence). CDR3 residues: CASSYSSGGVYEQYF. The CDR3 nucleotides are TGTGCCAGCAGTTACTCGTCAGGGGGCGTCTACGAGCAGTACTTC.

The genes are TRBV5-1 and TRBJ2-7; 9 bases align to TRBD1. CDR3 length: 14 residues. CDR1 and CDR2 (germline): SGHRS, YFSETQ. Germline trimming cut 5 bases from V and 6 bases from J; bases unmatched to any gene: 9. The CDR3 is CASSEGQGGGEQYF. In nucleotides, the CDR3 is TGCGCCAGCAGTGAGGGACAGGGAGGAGGCGAGCAGTACTTC.

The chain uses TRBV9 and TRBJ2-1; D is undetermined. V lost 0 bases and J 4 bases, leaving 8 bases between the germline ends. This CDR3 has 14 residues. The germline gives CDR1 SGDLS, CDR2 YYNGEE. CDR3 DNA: TGTGCCAGCAGCGTAGTTAGCAGGTACAATGAGCAGTTCTTC. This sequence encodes CASSVVSRYNEQFF.

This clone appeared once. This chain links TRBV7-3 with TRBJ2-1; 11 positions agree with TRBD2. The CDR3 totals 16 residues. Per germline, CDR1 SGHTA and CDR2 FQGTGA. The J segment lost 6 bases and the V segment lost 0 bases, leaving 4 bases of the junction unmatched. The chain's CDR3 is CASSLTHLAGGNEQFF. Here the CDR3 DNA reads TGTGCCAGCAGCTTAACTCACCTAGCGGGAGGCAATGAGCAGTTCTTC.

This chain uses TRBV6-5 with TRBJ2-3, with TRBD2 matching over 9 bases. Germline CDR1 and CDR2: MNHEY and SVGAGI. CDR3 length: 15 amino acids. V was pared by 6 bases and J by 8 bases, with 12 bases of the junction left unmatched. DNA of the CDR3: TGTGCCAGCAGCCCTAGCGGGGTGGGGGCCGGTACGCAGTATTTT. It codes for CASSPSGVGAGTQYF.

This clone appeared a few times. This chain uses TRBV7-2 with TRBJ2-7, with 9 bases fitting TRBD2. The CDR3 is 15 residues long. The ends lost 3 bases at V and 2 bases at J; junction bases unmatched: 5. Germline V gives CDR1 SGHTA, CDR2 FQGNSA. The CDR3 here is CASSFQAGGAYEQYF. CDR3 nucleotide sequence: TGTGCCAGCAGCTTCCAAGCGGGAGGTGCCTACGAGCAGTACTTC.

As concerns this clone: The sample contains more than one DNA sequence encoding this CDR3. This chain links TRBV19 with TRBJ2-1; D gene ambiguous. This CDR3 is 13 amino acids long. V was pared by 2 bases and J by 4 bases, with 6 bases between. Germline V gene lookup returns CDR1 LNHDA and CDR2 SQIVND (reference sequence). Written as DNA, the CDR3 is TGTGCCAGTAGTATATCTAATTACAATGAGCAGTTCTTC. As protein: CASSISNYNEQFF.

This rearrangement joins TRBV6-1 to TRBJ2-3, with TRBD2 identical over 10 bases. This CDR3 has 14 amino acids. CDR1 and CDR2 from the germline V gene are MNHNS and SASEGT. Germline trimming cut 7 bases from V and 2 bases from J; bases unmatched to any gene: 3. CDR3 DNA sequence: TGTGCCAGCAACCTAGCGGGGGCCACAGATACGCAGTATTTT. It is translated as CASNLAGATDTQYF.

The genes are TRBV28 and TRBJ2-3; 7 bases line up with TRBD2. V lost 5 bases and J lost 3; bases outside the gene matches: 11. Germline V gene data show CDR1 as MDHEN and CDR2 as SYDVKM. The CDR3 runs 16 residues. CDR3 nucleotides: TGTGCCAGCAGTCTTACCCGGGACGGGGGGACAGATACGCAGTATTTT. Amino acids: CASSLTRDGGTDTQYF.

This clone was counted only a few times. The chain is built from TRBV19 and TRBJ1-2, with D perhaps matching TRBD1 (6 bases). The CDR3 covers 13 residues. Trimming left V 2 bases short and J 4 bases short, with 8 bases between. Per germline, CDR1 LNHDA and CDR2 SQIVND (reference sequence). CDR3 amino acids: CASSISDSYGYTF. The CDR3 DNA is TGTGCCAGTAGTATATCGGACAGCTATGGCTACACCTTC.